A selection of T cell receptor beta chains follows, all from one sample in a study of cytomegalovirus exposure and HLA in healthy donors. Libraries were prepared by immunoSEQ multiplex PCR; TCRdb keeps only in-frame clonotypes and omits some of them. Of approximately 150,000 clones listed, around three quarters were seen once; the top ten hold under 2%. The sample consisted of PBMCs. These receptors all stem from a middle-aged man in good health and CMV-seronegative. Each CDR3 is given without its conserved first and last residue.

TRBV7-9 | SSSLGGTEAF
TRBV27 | ASRVPIAGVDNEQF
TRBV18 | ASSPWAGGTEAF
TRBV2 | ASRPGGLRNTEAF
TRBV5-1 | ASSLAREGASYEQY
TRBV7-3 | ASSFHREAQF
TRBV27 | ASSRDRARENSQY
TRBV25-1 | ASSESAARGANGLT
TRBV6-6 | ASAAGANVLT
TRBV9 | ASSVVGATNEKLF
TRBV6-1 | ASRTDPYGYT
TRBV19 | ASSLAGVDGYT
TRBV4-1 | ASSQEARPEETQY
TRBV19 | ASSPKDSLNQPQH
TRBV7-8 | ASSNRAITGELF
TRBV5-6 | ASSMWTFNTEAF
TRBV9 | ASSPRGGGSYNEQF
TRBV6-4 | ASSVSQVHEQY
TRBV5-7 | ASSGGTTVSGNTIY
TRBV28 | ASSPQDIKPHNEQF
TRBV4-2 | ASSQDPPETPTKY
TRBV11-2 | ASSLGGSGRETQY
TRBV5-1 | ASSPSTDTQY
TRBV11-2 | ASSLIRRREANYGYT
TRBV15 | ATKLDPYRDGQPQH
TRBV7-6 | ASSLAQGAMRLGNTIY